This T cell receptor beta chain stems from a study of spatial heterogeneity in lung cancer. Study-level information: For tumor regions, TCR transcript counts showed a strong correlation with a T cell module score derived from matched bulk RNA-seq. Overall study results and limits: Within tumors, counts of expanded alpha and beta TCRs tracked tumor mutation counts. It was estimated that coverage of tumor T cells reached roughly 7% for alpha chains and 13% for beta chains.

Regarding time point: sample taken at primary tumor resection. Per germline, CDR1 LGHDT and CDR2 YNNKEL (reference sequence). After removal of 6 bases from V and 6 bases from J, the junction contained 4 bases not matched to a gene. The CDR3 contains 13 residues. TCRdb redid the calling of the 5' RACE reads with MiXCR, one entry per CDR3 protein. The data hold about 9,800 distinct CDR3 sequences, with roughly 51% observed a single time. Concerning this clonotype: Its cognate antigen is unknown. Within a library made for alpha chains, this beta chain is off target, and its count is uninformative.

Here the sequenced sample was lung tumor tissue, taken at surgery. The TCR was taken from a female donor with early-stage non-small cell lung cancer. This chain links TRBV3-1 with TRBJ2-2; TRBD1 matches at 7 bases. Here the CDR3 reads CASSRTGSGELFF. The CDR3 DNA follows: TGTGCCAGCAGTCGGACAGGATCCGGGGAGCTGTTTTTT.